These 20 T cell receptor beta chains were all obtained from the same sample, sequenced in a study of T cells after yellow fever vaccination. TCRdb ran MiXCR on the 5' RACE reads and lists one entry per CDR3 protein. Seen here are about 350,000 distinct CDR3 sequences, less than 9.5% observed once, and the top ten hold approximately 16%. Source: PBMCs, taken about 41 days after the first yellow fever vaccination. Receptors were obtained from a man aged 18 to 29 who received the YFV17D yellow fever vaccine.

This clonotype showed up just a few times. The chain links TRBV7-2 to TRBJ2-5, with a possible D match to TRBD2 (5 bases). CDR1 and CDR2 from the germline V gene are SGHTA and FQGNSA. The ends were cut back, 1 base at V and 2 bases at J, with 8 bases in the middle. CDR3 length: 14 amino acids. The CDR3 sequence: CASSLGSGQETQYF. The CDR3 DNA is TGTGCCAGCAGCTTAGGGAGCGGTCAAGAGACCCAGTACTTC.

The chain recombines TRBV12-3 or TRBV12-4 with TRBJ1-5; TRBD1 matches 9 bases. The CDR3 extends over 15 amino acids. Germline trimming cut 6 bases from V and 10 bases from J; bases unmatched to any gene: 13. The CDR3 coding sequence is TGTGCCAGCAGCTCCGGGACAGGGCATTTTCAACCCCAGCATTTT. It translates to CASSSGTGHFQPQHF.

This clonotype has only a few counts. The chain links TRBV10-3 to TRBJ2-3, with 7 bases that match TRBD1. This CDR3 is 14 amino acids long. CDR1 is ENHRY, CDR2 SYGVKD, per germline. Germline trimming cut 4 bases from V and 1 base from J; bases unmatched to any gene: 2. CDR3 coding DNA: TGTGCCATCAGTGGAGGGGGCGGCACAGATACGCAGTATTTT. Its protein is CAISGGGGTDTQYF.

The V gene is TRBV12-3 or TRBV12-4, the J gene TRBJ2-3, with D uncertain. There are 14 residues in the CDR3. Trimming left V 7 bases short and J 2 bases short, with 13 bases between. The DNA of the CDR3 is TGTGCCAGCAACTTAGCAGACTTCACAGATACGCAGTATTTT. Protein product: CASNLADFTDTQYF.

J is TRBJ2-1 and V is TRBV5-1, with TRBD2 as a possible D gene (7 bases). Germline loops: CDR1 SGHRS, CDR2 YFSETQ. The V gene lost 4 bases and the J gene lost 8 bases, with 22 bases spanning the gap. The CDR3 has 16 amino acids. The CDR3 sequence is CASSTWGGVEGDEQFF. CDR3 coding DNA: TGCGCCAGCAGCACCTGGGGAGGGGTCGAGGGGGATGAGCAGTTCTTC.

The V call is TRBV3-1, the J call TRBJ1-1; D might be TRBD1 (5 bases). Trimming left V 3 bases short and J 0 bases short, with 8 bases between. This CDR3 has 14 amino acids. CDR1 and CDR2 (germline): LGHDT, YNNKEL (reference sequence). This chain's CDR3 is CASSQRQLNTEAFF. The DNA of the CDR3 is TGTGCCAGCAGCCAGAGACAGCTGAACACTGAAGCTTTCTTT.

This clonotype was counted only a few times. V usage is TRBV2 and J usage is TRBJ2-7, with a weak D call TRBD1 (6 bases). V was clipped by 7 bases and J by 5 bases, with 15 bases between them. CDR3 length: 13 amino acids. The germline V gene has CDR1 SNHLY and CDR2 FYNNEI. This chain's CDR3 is CASTQGIVDEQYV. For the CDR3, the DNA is TGTGCCAGCACGCAGGGGATTGTCGACGAGCAGTACGTC.

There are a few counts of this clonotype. The CDR3 is CASSLLWTAGGETQYF. CDR3 sequence (DNA): TGTGCCAGCAGCTTATTATGGACGGCCGGGGGAGAGACCCAGTACTTC. The J gene is TRBJ2-5, the V gene TRBV7-2, with a weak D call TRBD2 (6 bases). Trimming took off 2 bases at V and 4 bases at J, with 17 bases between the two ends. Germline V gene data show CDR1 as SGHTA and CDR2 as FQGNSA. This CDR3 has 16 residues.

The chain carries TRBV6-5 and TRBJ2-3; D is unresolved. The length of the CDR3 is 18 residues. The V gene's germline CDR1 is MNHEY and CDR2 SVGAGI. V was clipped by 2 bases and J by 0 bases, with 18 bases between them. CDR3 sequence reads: CASSYTPIRAGSTDTQYF. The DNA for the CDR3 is TGTGCCAGCAGTTACACCCCCATCCGGGCCGGTAGCACAGATACGCAGTATTTT.

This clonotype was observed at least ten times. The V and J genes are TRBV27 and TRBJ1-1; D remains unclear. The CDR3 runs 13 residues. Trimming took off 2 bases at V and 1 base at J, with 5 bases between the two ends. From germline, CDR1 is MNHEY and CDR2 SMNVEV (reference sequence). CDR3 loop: CASSLMANTEAFF. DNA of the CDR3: TGTGCCAGCAGTTTAATGGCGAACACTGAAGCTTTCTTT.

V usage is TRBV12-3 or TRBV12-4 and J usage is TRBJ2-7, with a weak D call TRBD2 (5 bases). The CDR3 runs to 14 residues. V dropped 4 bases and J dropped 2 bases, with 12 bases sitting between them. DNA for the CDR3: TGTGCCAGCAGTTCCTTGACGGGAACCTACGAGCAGTACTTC. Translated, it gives CASSSLTGTYEQYF.

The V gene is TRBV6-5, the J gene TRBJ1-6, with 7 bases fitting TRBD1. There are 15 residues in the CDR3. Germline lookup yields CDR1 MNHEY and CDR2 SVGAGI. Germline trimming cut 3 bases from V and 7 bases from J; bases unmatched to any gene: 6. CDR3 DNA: TGTGCCAGCAGTTATTCCGGGACAGCAAATTCACCCCTCCACTTT. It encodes CASSYSGTANSPLHF.

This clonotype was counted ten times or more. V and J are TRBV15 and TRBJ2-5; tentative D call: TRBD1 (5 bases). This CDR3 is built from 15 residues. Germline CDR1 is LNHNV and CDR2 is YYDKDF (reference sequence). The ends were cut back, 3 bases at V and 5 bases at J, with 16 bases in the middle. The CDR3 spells CATSRSRELVETQYF. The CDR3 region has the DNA TGTGCCACCAGCAGGTCCAGGGAATTGGTGGAGACCCAGTACTTC.

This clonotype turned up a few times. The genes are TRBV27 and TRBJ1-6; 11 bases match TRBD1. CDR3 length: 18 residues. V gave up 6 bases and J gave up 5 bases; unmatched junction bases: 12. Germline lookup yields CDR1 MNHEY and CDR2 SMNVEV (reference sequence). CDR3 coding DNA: TGTGCCAGCAGCCTTCGGGACAGGGGGTTCGGCCATAATTCACCCCTCCACTTT. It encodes CASSLRDRGFGHNSPLHF.

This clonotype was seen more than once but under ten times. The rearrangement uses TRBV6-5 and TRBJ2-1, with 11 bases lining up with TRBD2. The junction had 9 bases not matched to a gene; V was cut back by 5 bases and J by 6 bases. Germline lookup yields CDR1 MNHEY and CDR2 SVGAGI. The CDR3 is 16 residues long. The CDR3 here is CASSTTTSGGSNEQFF. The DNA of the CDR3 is TGTGCCAGCAGTACCACAACTAGCGGGGGAAGCAATGAGCAGTTCTTC.

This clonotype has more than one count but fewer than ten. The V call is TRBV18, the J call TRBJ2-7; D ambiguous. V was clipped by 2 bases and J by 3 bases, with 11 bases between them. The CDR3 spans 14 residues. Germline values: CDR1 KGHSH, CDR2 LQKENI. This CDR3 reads CASSPRSANYEQYF. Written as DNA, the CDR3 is TGTGCCAGCTCACCAAGGTCCGCAAACTACGAGCAGTACTTC.

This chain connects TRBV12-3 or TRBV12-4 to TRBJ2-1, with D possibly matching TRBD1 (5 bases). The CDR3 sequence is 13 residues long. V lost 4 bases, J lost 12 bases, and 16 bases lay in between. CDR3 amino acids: CASSSREPGRQFF. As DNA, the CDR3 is TGTGCCAGCAGTTCCCGTGAACCAGGGCGGCAGTTCTTC.

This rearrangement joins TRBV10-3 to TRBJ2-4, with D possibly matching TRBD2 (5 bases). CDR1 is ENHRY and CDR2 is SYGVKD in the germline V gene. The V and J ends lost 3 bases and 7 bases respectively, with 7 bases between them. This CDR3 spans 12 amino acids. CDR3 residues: CAISERENIQYF. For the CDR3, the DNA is TGTGCCATCAGTGAAAGGGAGAACATTCAGTACTTC.

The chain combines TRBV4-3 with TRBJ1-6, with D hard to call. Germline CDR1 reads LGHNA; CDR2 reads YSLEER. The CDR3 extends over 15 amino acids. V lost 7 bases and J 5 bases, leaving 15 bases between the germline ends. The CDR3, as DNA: TGCGCCAGCACGCCAAGGGCGTCTAATAATTCACCCCTCCACTTT. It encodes CASTPRASNNSPLHF.

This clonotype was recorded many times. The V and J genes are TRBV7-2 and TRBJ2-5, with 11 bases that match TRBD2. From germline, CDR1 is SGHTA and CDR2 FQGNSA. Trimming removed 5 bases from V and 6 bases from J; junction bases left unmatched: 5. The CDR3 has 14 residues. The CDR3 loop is CASSTLAGEKTQYF. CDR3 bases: TGTGCCAGCAGCACACTAGCGGGGGAAAAGACCCAGTACTTC.